This TCR beta chain was profiled in a study of blood T cells in healthy people across ages. This clonotype has only a few counts. Its target is not known. The germline CDR1 and CDR2 sequences are SGHTA and FQGNSA. The CDR3 covers 19 residues. Trimming left V 5 bases short and J 0 bases short, with 25 bases between. Using a J-beta primer mix together with a sample-barcoded 5' primer, a second PCR was run for roughly 6 to 12 cycles. TCRdb processed the 5' RACE reads anew with MiXCR; each CDR3 protein has one entry. The table shows approximately 580,000 distinct CDR3 sequences, with nearly 25% occurring only once. Broader study findings: Unknown donor CMV status possibly confounded expanded clonotype changes. Strong correlation existed between TCR beta diversity and naive T cell percentage.

These data were also reused for a study on T cells of mothers and their children. From that study: Both sample barcodes and 2-4 random nucleotides came from the M1S primer of the second PCR. Related mother-child pairs showed slightly, non-significantly higher overlap than unrelated pairs.

The rearrangement joins TRBV7-2 to TRBJ2-5; D is ambiguous. The receptor was isolated from a boy aged 10-17 years in good health. The sample was blood. The CDR3 sequence: CASSNRSLFPGLYQETQYF. In DNA, the CDR3 is TGTGCCAGCAGCAATAGGTCCTTATTTCCTGGGTTGTACCAAGAGACCCAGTACTTC.